These 13 T cell receptor beta chains originate from one sample sequenced in a study of CXCR3-negative and CXCR3-positive naive CD8 T cells. Researchers prepared the TRB cDNA libraries using 5' RACE with UMI labels. TCRdb reprocessed the 5' RACE reads and keeps a single row for each CDR3 protein, giving no DNA. Its table lists around 60,000 distinct CDR3 sequences. Study-wide points: CXCR3-negative naive cells had less hydrophobic TRB CDR3s than did CXCR3-positive naive cells.

Their antigens are not known. Sequencing was carried out using naive CXCR3+ CD8+ T cells from blood. The subset: CD45RO-CCR7+CD27+CD95- naive CD8+ T cells expressing CXCR3 (TNR3+). Receptors originate from a human donor in good health. Some clones in this sample may be carry-over from other donors' samples.

The V call is TRBV6-5, the J call TRBJ1-1; the D gene TCRdb calls, TRBD1, cannot be checked with no DNA. The germline V gene has CDR1 MNHEY and CDR2 SVGAGI. This CDR3 is built from 14 residues. The CDR3 sequence is CASSYSLGDTEAFF.

The chain employs TRBV20-1 and TRBJ2-6; TCRdb proposes TRBD1, but this gene call is untestable without DNA. The CDR3 is 17 amino acids. In germline, CDR1 is DFQATT, CDR2 SNEGSKA (reference sequence). The CDR3 reads CSARDRVRVPGANVLTF.

This chain uses TRBV7-9 with TRBJ2-1; the TCRdb D gene call, TRBD2, has no DNA to confirm it. The CDR3 sequence is 16 residues long. Germline lookup yields CDR1 SEHNR and CDR2 FQNEAQ (reference sequence). Here the CDR3 reads CASSPTSGRSWDEQFF.

The CDR3 sequence is CASTRGAHEQYF. V gene TRBV28 combines with J gene TRBJ2-7; the D call of TRBD1 rests on TCRdb alone, since no DNA is present to check it. The length of the CDR3 is 12 residues. The V gene's germline CDR1 is MDHEN and CDR2 SYDVKM.

V is TRBV10-3 and J is TRBJ2-7; TCRdb outputs TRBD2, but without DNA this stays unchecked. CDR1 and CDR2 (germline): ENHRY, SYGVKD. This CDR3 comprises 16 residues. The CDR3 loop reads CAISTLPERNPYEQYF.

The chain uses TRBV10-2 and TRBJ2-5; TCRdb gives TRBD1 as the D gene, but with no DNA this cannot be confirmed. CDR1 is WSHSY, CDR2 SAAADI, per germline. This CDR3 comprises 15 residues. This chain's CDR3 is CASSGWTGSQETQYF.

V usage is TRBV29-1 and J usage is TRBJ1-3; the D call from TCRdb, TRBD1, cannot be confirmed without DNA. Germline CDR1 SQVTM, CDR2 ANQGSEA. This CDR3 is 16 amino acids long. The CDR3 is CSVVPARDNSGNTIYF.

The chain is built from TRBV11-2 and TRBJ2-1; TCRdb calls TRBD1, which cannot be checked without DNA. This CDR3 has 18 amino acids. Germline V gives CDR1 SGHAT, CDR2 FQNNGV. CDR3 region: CASSTPPGQGAYYNEQFF.

This chain uses TRBV29-1 with TRBJ1-2; TCRdb names TRBD1, which stays unverified in the absence of DNA. The germline CDR1 and CDR2 sequences are SQVTM and ANQGSEA. This CDR3 has 14 amino acids. The CDR3 here is CSVEGTVANYGYTF.

The chain couples TRBV2 to TRBJ2-5; TCRdb's D call, TRBD2, is unchecked because there is no DNA. CDR3 length: 17 amino acids. The germline V gene has CDR1 SNHLY and CDR2 FYNNEI. The CDR3 protein is CASSEPGLATLQETQYF.

V usage is TRBV7-9 and J usage is TRBJ2-5; the D call of TRBD2 rests on TCRdb alone, since no DNA is present to check it. This CDR3 region has 15 residues. Germline V gives CDR1 SEHNR, CDR2 FQNEAQ (reference sequence). The CDR3 sequence is CASSLVVQGHPTQYF.

The genes are TRBV15 and TRBJ2-3; TCRdb designates TRBD1, a call that cannot be tested without DNA. Germline assignment: CDR1 LNHNV and CDR2 YYDKDF (reference sequence). This CDR3 is built from 15 residues. Here the CDR3 reads CATSRSRGPADTQYF.

The rearrangement uses TRBV29-1 and TRBJ2-1; TCRdb designates TRBD2, a call that cannot be tested without DNA. The CDR3 has 15 amino acids. Per the germline V gene, CDR1 is SQVTM and CDR2 is ANQGSEA. The CDR3: CSITLSGGALDEQFF.